Listed here is a single T cell receptor (beta chain). Its antigen is unknown. The PCR employed 60 Vbeta primers together with 13 Jbeta primers. The protocol was immunoSEQ multiplex PCR, while the TCRdb copy is restricted to in-frame clones and leaves out a portion. The sample consists of about 130,000 clones, roughly 78% of them appearing once. This sample was included in a study of cytomegalovirus exposure and HLA in healthy donors. Study-level points and caveats: Later findings reportedly placed an Asian-associated ancestry cluster below the approximately 700-donor mean for N-insertions. Most CMV-associated TCR beta chains appeared HLA-restricted in a later analysis. Most TCR sequences proved rare, with some public TCRs found in many donors.

Input material: PBMCs. The receptor's source is a man under 40 in good health and CMV-seronegative.

The CDR3 is CASSKNREGLFF. CDR3 sequence (DNA): TGTGCCAGCAGCAAAAACAGGGAGGGACTGTTTTTT. The rearrangement joins TRBV5-4 to TRBJ1-4; D might be TRBD1 (6 bases). The V and J ends lost 4 bases and 13 bases respectively, with 14 bases between them. The CDR3 runs to 12 residues. Germline CDR1 reads SGHNT; CDR2 reads YYREEE (reference sequence).